These 29 T cell receptor beta chains were sequenced from one sample in a study of shared T cell receptors in the human thymus. Produced via immunoSEQ multiplex PCR; TCRdb's table is partial and in-frame only. The table records roughly 700,000 clones, roughly 90% of them present only once. These data are also associated with another study on human thymus T cells.

The sequencing input was thymocytes. These TCRs come from a boy in the first two years of life with a congenital heart defect.

The chain uses TRBV2 and TRBJ2-1; 7 nucleotides match TRBD1. CDR1 is SNHLY, CDR2 FYNNEI, per germline. This CDR3 spans 14 amino acids. With 3 bases clipped from V and 4 bases from J, the junction kept 3 bases outside the gene matches. CDR3 nucleotides: TGTGCCAGCAGTGAGGGACAGCTATACAATGAGCAGTTCTTC. Amino acids: CASSEGQLYNEQFF.

This chain links TRBV29-1 with TRBJ1-2; D might be TRBD1 (5 bases). The V and J ends lost 5 bases and 5 bases respectively, with 15 bases between them. The CDR3 consists of 13 residues. Germline CDR1 and CDR2: SQVTM and ANQGSEA. CDR3: CSVLLTAEYGYTF. In DNA form, the CDR3 reads TGCAGCGTTCTCCTGACAGCAGAATATGGCTACACCTTC.

This rearrangement joins TRBV5-6 to TRBJ2-2; D might be TRBD1 (6 bases). The CDR3 totals 15 residues. V was shortened by 4 bases and J by 1 base, with 11 bases between the two germline ends. Germline CDR1 SGHDT, CDR2 YYEEEE. CDR3 protein: CASSPDSENTGELFF. CDR3 nucleotide sequence: TGTGCCAGCAGCCCGGACAGTGAGAACACCGGGGAGCTGTTTTTT.

The chain joins TRBV29-1 to TRBJ2-1; 14 positions match TRBD2. CDR3 size: 17 residues. CDR1 and CDR2 from the germline V gene are SQVTM and ANQGSEA. Trimming removed 5 bases from V and 6 bases from J; junction bases left unmatched: 12. The CDR3 loop reads CSVPPGLAGVEGNEQFF. DNA of the CDR3: TGCAGCGTTCCCCCGGGACTAGCGGGGGTCGAAGGCAATGAGCAGTTCTTC.

As DNA, the CDR3 is TGTGCCAGCAGCATCGACAGGGGTAGGACAGATACGCAGTATTTT. Translated, it gives CASSIDRGRTDTQYF. This chain joins TRBV5-4 and TRBJ2-3; 8 nucleotides align to TRBD1. The CDR3 has 15 residues. Germline V gives CDR1 SGHNT, CDR2 YYREEE (reference sequence). V shed 4 bases, J shed 3 bases, and the junction held 7 bases outside the gene matches.

The chain couples TRBV2 to TRBJ2-3; D uncertain. Trimming took off 2 bases at V and 4 bases at J, with 16 bases between the two ends. Germline CDR1 is SNHLY and CDR2 is FYNNEI. This CDR3 comprises 16 residues. The CDR3 DNA is TGTGCCAGCAGTGAAAGCTTGCCAGGCCGACCAGATACGCAGTATTTT. Amino acids: CASSESLPGRPDTQYF.

The chain is built from TRBV5-6 and TRBJ2-5; 7 bases fit TRBD2. The CDR3 has 16 residues. V was clipped by 4 bases and J by 1 base; unmatched bases: 10. From germline, CDR1 is SGHDT and CDR2 YYEEEE. The CDR3 protein is CASSAGVSGGQETQYF. CDR3 in DNA: TGTGCCAGCAGCGCGGGGGTATCCGGAGGCCAAGAGACCCAGTACTTC. The full variable domain, its missing parts supplied by reference TRBV5-6 and TRBJ2-5, is DAGVTQSPTHLIKTRGQQVTLRCSPKSGHDTVSWYQQALGQGPQFIFQYYEEEERQRGNFPDRFSGHQFPNYSSELNVNALLLGDSALYLCASSAGVSGGQETQYFGPGTRLLVL.

This CDR3 reads CASMPVGGPFYEQYF. The DNA of the CDR3 is TGCGCCAGCATGCCTGTCGGAGGGCCTTTCTACGAGCAGTACTTC. This chain uses TRBV10-2 with TRBJ2-7; a possible D gene is TRBD2 (6 bases). CDR3 size: 15 residues. Per the germline V gene, CDR1 is WSHSY and CDR2 is SAAADI. The V end lost 7 bases, the J end lost 3 bases, and 19 bases lay between the germline ends.

This chain links TRBV5-4 with TRBJ1-3; D call uncertain. The germline V gene encodes CDR1 SGHNT and CDR2 YYREEE (reference sequence). The germline V and J ends were trimmed by 2 bases and 4 bases, with 7 bases remaining between them. The CDR3 length is 13 residues. CDR3 loop: CASSFRGGNTIYF. The CDR3 DNA sequence: TGTGCCAGCAGCTTTCGAGGAGGAAACACCATATATTTT.

The chain couples TRBV5-1 to TRBJ2-5; D may be TRBD2 (7 bases). Trimming left V 2 bases short and J 4 bases short, with 15 bases between. This CDR3 spans 15 amino acids. Germline CDR1 SGHRS, CDR2 YFSETQ. The CDR3 nucleotides read TGCGCCAGCAGCTTAAGGGGGGGCGAAGGAGAGACCCAGTACTTC. It yields the protein CASSLRGGEGETQYF.

This clone was observed once. The chain recombines TRBV2 with TRBJ1-2; 10 bases align to TRBD1. Germline V gene lookup returns CDR1 SNHLY and CDR2 FYNNEI. V was clipped by 6 bases and J by 9 bases; unmatched bases: 7. This CDR3 comprises 13 residues. DNA for the CDR3: TGTGCCAGCAGCTTAGACAGGGGGCATCGCTACACCTTC. It encodes CASSLDRGHRYTF.

The chain carries TRBV9 and TRBJ2-3; 7 positions agree with TRBD2. V was pared by 0 bases and J by 2 bases, with 6 bases of the junction left unmatched. In germline, CDR1 is SGDLS, CDR2 YYNGEE. The CDR3 length is 16 residues. The CDR3 protein is CASSVVSGRDTDTQYF. For the CDR3, the DNA is TGTGCCAGCAGCGTAGTATCAGGGAGGGACACAGATACGCAGTATTTT.

The chain uses TRBV9 and TRBJ2-4, with 7 positions matching TRBD2. V dropped 2 bases and J dropped 2; count of bases not matched to a gene: 10. Looked up from germline, CDR1 is SGDLS and CDR2 is YYNGEE. The CDR3 runs to 17 residues. The CDR3 DNA reads as TGTGCCAGCAGCGTGGAAGAGGGAGGGTCCTCCAAAAACATTCAGTACTTC. Protein: CASSVEEGGSSKNIQYF.

The J gene is TRBJ2-7, the V gene TRBV7-9, with TRBD1 matching 7 bases. The CDR3 contains 15 residues. CDR1 is SEHNR and CDR2 is FQNEAQ in the germline V gene (reference sequence). V trimming: 1 base; J trimming: 2 bases; junction bases outside the gene matches: 5. CDR3 amino acids: CASSLGGTVPYEQYF. DNA for the CDR3: TGTGCCAGCAGCTTAGGAGGGACAGTTCCCTACGAGCAGTACTTC.

This clone was picked up a small number of times. The chain employs TRBV5-4 and TRBJ1-4, with 8 bases aligning to TRBD1. CDR3 size: 14 residues. Germline CDR1 SGHNT, CDR2 YYREEE (reference sequence). The ends lost 4 bases at V and 8 bases at J; junction bases unmatched: 7. The CDR3 is CASSPGQGREKLFF. In DNA, the CDR3 is TGTGCCAGCAGCCCCGGACAGGGAAGAGAAAAACTGTTTTTT.

This clone was seen only once. The V and J genes are TRBV10-3 and TRBJ2-1; 10 positions agree with TRBD2. The CDR3 is 18 amino acids. The trim removed 2 bases at V and 3 bases at J, leaving 10 bases unmatched. The germline CDR1 and CDR2 sequences are ENHRY and SYGVKD. CDR3: CAISEPSLAGDLYNEQFF. The CDR3, as DNA: TGTGCCATCAGTGAGCCCTCGCTAGCGGGAGATCTCTACAATGAGCAGTTCTTC.

This clone was seen just once. The rearrangement joins TRBV4-2 to TRBJ2-6, with D perhaps TRBD1 (6 bases). The CDR3 sequence is 20 residues long. Trimming left V 2 bases short and J 2 bases short, with 22 bases between. CDR1 and CDR2 (germline): LGHNA, YNFKEQ. Written as DNA, the CDR3 is TGTGCCAGCAGCCAATTTCAGGGGCGCAGGGCGTCCACTGGGGCCAACGTCCTGACTTTC. Amino acid sequence: CASSQFQGRRASTGANVLTF.

The rearrangement links TRBV2 to TRBJ2-1, with 8 nucleotides matching TRBD2. Germline trimming cut 1 base from V and 8 bases from J; bases unmatched to any gene: 7. Per the germline V gene, CDR1 is SNHLY and CDR2 is FYNNEI. The CDR3 consists of 15 residues. CDR3 nucleotide sequence: TGTGCCAGCAGTGAAGGGCGGGAGGCCCCCCATGAGCAGTTCTTC. Its translation: CASSEGREAPHEQFF.

The CDR3 spells CAWTHRRGGITGSEQYF. DNA for the CDR3: TGTGCCTGGACCCACAGGAGGGGGGGGATCACAGGCTCCGAGCAGTACTTC. The chain uses TRBV30 and TRBJ2-5; D possibly corresponds to TRBD2 (7 bases). TRBJ2-7 matches the DNA end more closely, so the J call is doubtful. From germline, CDR1 is GTSNPN and CDR2 SVGIG (reference sequence). This CDR3 is 17 amino acids long.

The chain recombines TRBV4-3 with TRBJ2-3; a possible D gene is TRBD2 (5 bases). The CDR3 runs 14 residues. The ends were cut back, 6 bases at V and 3 bases at J, with 13 bases in the middle. Germline lookup yields CDR1 LGHNA and CDR2 YSLEER. CDR3 amino acids: CASRRSSGTDTQYF. CDR3 DNA sequence: TGCGCCAGCAGGAGGTCTTCGGGGACAGATACGCAGTATTTT.

In this sample, this clone turned up once. This rearrangement joins TRBV27 to TRBJ1-1, with D unresolved. The germline CDR1 and CDR2 sequences are MNHEY and SMNVEV (reference sequence). This CDR3 has 10 amino acids. V was trimmed by 8 bases and J by 7 bases, leaving 8 bases between them. The CDR3 DNA sequence: TGTGCCAGCGTCGGTAATGAAGCTTTCTTT. This codes for CASVGNEAFF.

The chain uses TRBV28 and TRBJ2-7; 7 bases are shared with TRBD2. The germline gives CDR1 MDHEN, CDR2 SYDVKM. CDR3 length: 13 residues. Trimming cost V 9 bases and J 3 bases; bases outside gene matches: 8. The CDR3 sequence is CASGTGGGYEQYF. The CDR3 DNA reads as TGTGCCAGTGGGACGGGGGGAGGCTACGAGCAGTACTTC. The whole variable domain, remainder taken from reference TRBV28 and TRBJ2-7, is DVKVTQSSRYLVKRTGEKVFLECVQDMDHENMFWYRQDPGLGLRLIYFSYDVKMKEKGDIPEGYSVSREKKERFSLILESASTNQTSMYLCASGTGGGYEQYFGPGTRLTVT.

The V and J genes are TRBV9 and TRBJ1-6; D may be TRBD1 (6 bases). The CDR3 sequence is 16 residues long. V gave up 4 bases and J gave up 5 bases, with 16 bases separating them. CDR1 SGDLS and CDR2 YYNGEE come from the germline V gene. CDR3 bases: TGTGCCAGCAGCCCCTGGGGGGGGGCGGATAATTCACCCCTCCACTTT. It codes for CASSPWGGADNSPLHF.

V is TRBV28 and J is TRBJ2-7; maybe TRBD1 (5 bases). Trimming pared 6 bases from V and 3 bases from J, leaving 12 bases between. This CDR3 has 13 residues. Looked up from germline, CDR1 is MDHEN and CDR2 is SYDVKM. The CDR3 sequence: CASRRSRVYEQYF. CDR3 coding DNA: TGTGCCAGCAGGAGGTCCAGGGTCTACGAGCAGTACTTC. The variable domain in full, completed from reference TRBV28 and TRBJ2-7, reads DVKVTQSSRYLVKRTGEKVFLECVQDMDHENMFWYRQDPGLGLRLIYFSYDVKMKEKGDIPEGYSVSREKKERFSLILESASTNQTSMYLCASRRSRVYEQYFGPGTRLTVT.

The chain's CDR3 is CASSELRETQYF. For the CDR3, the DNA is TGTGCCAGCAGTGAATTGAGGGAGACCCAGTACTTC. V gene TRBV25-1 combines with J gene TRBJ2-5; D uncertain. CDR3 length: 12 residues. In germline, CDR1 is MGHDK, CDR2 SYGVNS. Between the trimmed V and J ends, which lost 1 base and 5 bases, there was a span of 5 bases.

The rearrangement links TRBV7-3 to TRBJ1-1; D is uncertain. CDR3 length: 14 residues. Germline V gene lookup returns CDR1 SGHTA and CDR2 FQGTGA. The V and J ends lost 3 bases and 8 bases respectively, with 16 bases between them. CDR3 sequence (DNA): TGTGCCAGCAGCTTCCTCGGAGGATACGGGGAAGCTTTCTTT. It specifies CASSFLGGYGEAFF.

The J gene is TRBJ2-2, the V gene TRBV7-3, with TRBD2 identical over 7 bases. V lost 2 bases and J lost 0; bases outside the gene matches: 0. Looked up from germline, CDR1 is SGHTA and CDR2 is FQGTGA. This CDR3 has 15 amino acids. CDR3 DNA: TGTGCCAGCAGCTTAGGGGGGGCGAACACCGGGGAGCTGTTTTTT. This gives the protein CASSLGGANTGELFF.

The chain joins TRBV9 to TRBJ1-4, with 11 bases identical to TRBD1. CDR1 SGDLS and CDR2 YYNGEE come from the germline V gene. Trimming at V came to 3 bases and at J to 7 bases, leaving 5 bases not matched to a gene. The CDR3 has 15 residues. The CDR3 sequence: CASSAKGTGGEKLFF. DNA of the CDR3: TGTGCCAGCAGCGCCAAGGGGACAGGGGGTGAAAAACTGTTTTTT.

The chain links TRBV10-2 to TRBJ1-4; possibly TRBD1 for D (5 bases). This CDR3 is built from 16 residues. Germline CDR1 is WSHSY and CDR2 is SAAADI. The germline V and J ends were trimmed by 5 bases and 7 bases, with 20 bases remaining between them. The CDR3 region has the DNA TGCGCCAGCAGTCATCTTGGTGTGGGGGGAAGTGAAAAACTGTTTTTT. Translation: CASSHLGVGGSEKLFF.